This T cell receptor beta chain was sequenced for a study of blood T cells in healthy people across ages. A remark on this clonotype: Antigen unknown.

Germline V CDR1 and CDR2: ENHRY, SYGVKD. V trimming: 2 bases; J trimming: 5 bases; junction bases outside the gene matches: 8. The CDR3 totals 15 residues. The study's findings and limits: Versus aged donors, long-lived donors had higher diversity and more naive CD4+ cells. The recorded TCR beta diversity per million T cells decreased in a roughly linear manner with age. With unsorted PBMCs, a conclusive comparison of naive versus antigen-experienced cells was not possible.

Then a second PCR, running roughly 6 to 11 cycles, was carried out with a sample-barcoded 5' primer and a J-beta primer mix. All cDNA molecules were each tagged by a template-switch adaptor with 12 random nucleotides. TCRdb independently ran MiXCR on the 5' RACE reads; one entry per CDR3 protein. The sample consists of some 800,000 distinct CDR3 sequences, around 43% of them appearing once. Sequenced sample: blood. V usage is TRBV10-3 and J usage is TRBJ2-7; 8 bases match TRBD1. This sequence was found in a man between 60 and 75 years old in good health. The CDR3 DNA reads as TGTGCCATCAGTGAGACGGAGGACAGGGCTCACGAGCAGTACTTC. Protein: CAISETEDRAHEQYF.